This T cell receptor (beta chain) was captured by sequencing in a study of T-cell reconstitution after alpha-beta-depleted transplantation in children (dated by TCRdb to the mid-2010s). Regarding the research as a whole: Using TCR repertoire profiling, the study followed T-cell immune reconstitution in a quantitative way in children after TCRalphabeta/CD19-depleted allogeneic hematopoietic cell transplantation. General study outcomes and caveats: In some patients, high TCRbeta diversity at day 60 was attributed to recipient T cells and intrathymic progenitors that had survived conditioning. The apparently early alphabetaT-cell count recovery about two months after transplant was reportedly dependent on only several hundred rapidly expanded clones derived from non-depleted graft cells. The frequencies of hyperexpanded clones fell over the following months, and after one year, T-cell counts and TCRbeta diversity were mostly attributed to newly produced T cells.

Receptors were amplified or captured by PCR. For sequencing, an Illumina HiSeq 2500 was employed. TCR libraries were prepared with molecular barcoding, using unique molecular identifiers to normalize TCRbeta repertoire quantification. TCRdb's own reprocessing of the public reads used fastp at Q25 and MiXCR and kept productive beta chains. Each entry merges the rows of one CDR3 protein and shows their most common DNA and genes. The sample table records 100,000 to 130,000 distinct CDR3 sequences; approximately 6.4% of these occur just once. Roughly 24% of the sample is held by the ten biggest clonotypes. What the treatment or condition label conveys for this sample: allogeneic hematopoietic cell transplantation with graft depleted of TCRalphabeta T cells and CD19 B cells. TCRalphabeta/CD19-depleted allogeneic hematopoietic cell grafts were given to the transplant recipients, all of whom were children.

Points on this clonotype: Its antigen target is currently unknown. There are no base qualities to consult, and no much larger clone falls within one base.

V and J are truncated by 3 bases and 14 bases respectively, leaving an intervening sequence of 20 bases. From its cysteine to its phenylalanine, the CDR3 spans 13 amino acids. The entry retains the CDR3 DNA only, 39 bases that are in frame from base 1. CDR1 is given as DFQATT and CDR2 as SNEGSKA, both from the germline V gene (reference sequence). The rearrangement joined TRBV20-1 to TRBJ2-4, with a tentative D gene TRBD1 over 5 matching bases. This TCR was sampled from a male patient under 10 years old who had a stem cell transplant for acute lymphoblastic leukemia, so the T cells may come from the graft donor. Sequenced material: PBMCs, mostly from graft donor cells, taken 360 days after TCRalphabeta/CD19-depleted stem cell transplant. The CDR3 region: CSARALGQAFKYF. The DNA sequence is TGCAGTGCTAGGGCCCTCGGACAAGCTTTCAAGTACTTC.